These T cell receptor beta chains were read from a single sample in a study of blood T cell repertoires in COVID-19. Clones were sequenced by immunoSEQ multiplex PCR, and TCRdb holds only the in-frame ones, with some missing. This table has approximately 99,000 clones, more than 70% appearing once. Sequencing input: peripheral blood. Receptors were obtained from a human donor in a cohort sampled during active COVID-19. The CDR3 runs from the conserved cysteine through the conserved F or W. Each record gives: clone size, V gene, D gene, J gene, CDR3 protein, CDR3 DNA. A D gene is named only where the DNA matches it firmly. The size of a clone is reported for some rows only, either as once, few or many, or as a class for expanded clones.

clone_size: -
v_call: TRBV18
d_call: TRBD1
j_call: TRBJ1-1
cdr3_aa: CASSPGTGGLEAFF
cdr3_nt: TGTGCCAGCTCACCCGGGACAGGGGGACTGGAAGCTTTCTTT

clone_size: -
v_call: TRBV27
d_call: -
j_call: TRBJ2-1
cdr3_aa: CASSRTAGLLTNEQFF
cdr3_nt: TGTGCCAGCAGTCGGACAGCCGGGCTGCTAACTAATGAGCAGTTCTTC

clone_size: -
v_call: TRBV9
d_call: TRBD1
j_call: TRBJ1-4
cdr3_aa: CASSVEGQGYEKLFF
cdr3_nt: TGTGCCAGCAGCGTAGAGGGACAGGGATATGAAAAACTGTTTTTT

clone_size: once
v_call: TRBV11-2
d_call: -
j_call: TRBJ2-3
cdr3_aa: CASSLDSGSTDTQYF
cdr3_nt: TGTGCCAGCAGCTTAGACTCGGGATCCACAGATACGCAGTATTTT

clone_size: -
v_call: TRBV6-6
d_call: -
j_call: TRBJ2-7
cdr3_aa: CASMADYYEQYF
cdr3_nt: TGTGCCAGCATGGCAGACTACTACGAGCAGTACTTC

clone_size: -
v_call: TRBV7-2
d_call: -
j_call: TRBJ2-2
cdr3_aa: CASSLDTANTGELFF
cdr3_nt: TGTGCCAGCAGCTTAGACACCGCGAACACCGGGGAGCTGTTTTTT

clone_size: few
v_call: TRBV3-1/TRBV3-2
d_call: -
j_call: TRBJ1-5
cdr3_aa: CASSRGNQPQHF
cdr3_nt: TGTGCCAGCAGCAGGGGGAATCAGCCCCAGCATTTT

clone_size: -
v_call: TRBV4-2
d_call: TRBD2
j_call: TRBJ2-3
cdr3_aa: CASSLRLAGETDTQYF
cdr3_nt: TGTGCCAGCAGCCTACGACTAGCGGGAGAAACAGATACGCAGTATTTT

clone_size: -
v_call: TRBV27
d_call: -
j_call: TRBJ1-5
cdr3_aa: CASSLGNQPQHF
cdr3_nt: TGTGCCAGCAGTCTAGGAAATCAGCCCCAGCATTTT

clone_size: -
v_call: TRBV7-2
d_call: -
j_call: TRBJ2-1
cdr3_aa: CASSLDPSSYNEQFF
cdr3_nt: TGTGCCAGCAGCTTAGATCCGAGCTCCTACAATGAGCAGTTCTTC

clone_size: -
v_call: TRBV10-2
d_call: -
j_call: TRBJ2-7
cdr3_aa: CASSVQISYEQYF
cdr3_nt: TGCGCCAGCAGTGTACAGATCTCCTACGAGCAGTACTTC

clone_size: -
v_call: TRBV12-5
d_call: TRBD2
j_call: TRBJ2-1
cdr3_aa: CASGTSGLAGGRTYNEQFF
cdr3_nt: TGTGCTAGTGGAACCAGTGGACTAGCGGGAGGGAGGACCTACAATGAGCAGTTCTTC

clone_size: -
v_call: TRBV7-3
d_call: -
j_call: TRBJ2-1
cdr3_aa: CASSLTAGLYNEQFF
cdr3_nt: TGTGCCAGCAGCCTAACCGCGGGACTTTACAATGAGCAGTTCTTC

clone_size: -
v_call: TRBV5-1
d_call: -
j_call: TRBJ2-1
cdr3_aa: CASSLAPTGFSSYNEQFF
cdr3_nt: TGCGCCAGCAGCTTGGCCCCGACAGGTTTTAGCTCCTACAATGAGCAGTTCTTC

clone_size: -
v_call: TRBV12-3/TRBV12-4
d_call: -
j_call: TRBJ2-1
cdr3_aa: CASSLVSLNEQFF
cdr3_nt: TGTGCCAGCAGTTTGGTGAGCTTGAATGAGCAGTTCTTC

clone_size: -
v_call: TRBV15
d_call: -
j_call: TRBJ2-3
cdr3_aa: CATSRDEGDTQYF
cdr3_nt: TGTGCCACCAGCAGAGATGAGGGAGATACGCAGTATTTT

clone_size: -
v_call: TRBV18
d_call: TRBD2
j_call: TRBJ2-1
cdr3_aa: CASSPKGLAGLNNEQFF
cdr3_nt: TGTGCCAGCTCCCCCAAGGGGCTAGCGGGGCTAAACAATGAGCAGTTCTTC

clone_size: -
v_call: TRBV11-2
d_call: -
j_call: TRBJ1-5
cdr3_aa: CASSLGGQGFNSQPQHF
cdr3_nt: TGTGCCAGCAGCTTAGGCGGTCAGGGATTCAACAGTCAGCCCCAGCATTTT

clone_size: -
v_call: TRBV9
d_call: -
j_call: TRBJ1-3
cdr3_aa: CASSVYSYSGNTIYF
cdr3_nt: TGTGCCAGCAGCGTATACAGCTACTCTGGAAACACCATATATTTT

clone_size: -
v_call: TRBV9
d_call: TRBD2
j_call: TRBJ2-5
cdr3_aa: CASSGGGTIGAETQYF
cdr3_nt: TGTGCCAGCAGCGGCGGGGGGACTATCGGGGCGGAGACCCAGTACTTC

clone_size: -
v_call: TRBV12-3/TRBV12-4
d_call: -
j_call: TRBJ2-5
cdr3_aa: CASTQTRSETQYF
cdr3_nt: TGTGCCAGCACCCAAACCCGGTCAGAGACCCAGTACTTC

clone_size: once
v_call: TRBV18
d_call: TRBD1
j_call: TRBJ1-1
cdr3_aa: CASSRRQGADTEAFF
cdr3_nt: TGTGCCAGCTCACGCCGACAGGGGGCGGACACTGAAGCTTTCTTT

clone_size: once
v_call: TRBV7-8
d_call: -
j_call: TRBJ2-7
cdr3_aa: CASSPSLHEQYF
cdr3_nt: TGTGCCAGCAGCCCGAGTTTACACGAGCAGTACTTC

clone_size: -
v_call: TRBV19
d_call: TRBD1
j_call: TRBJ2-5
cdr3_aa: CASSSDRALKTQYF
cdr3_nt: TGTGCCAGTAGTTCCGACAGGGCGCTGAAGACCCAGTACTTC

clone_size: -
v_call: TRBV7-2
d_call: TRBD1
j_call: TRBJ2-5
cdr3_aa: CASSLVLGQQETQYF
cdr3_nt: TGTGCCAGCAGCTTAGTTTTGGGACAGCAAGAGACCCAGTACTTC

clone_size: -
v_call: TRBV5-1
d_call: -
j_call: TRBJ1-1
cdr3_aa: CASSRQPGEDTEAFF
cdr3_nt: TGCGCCAGCAGCCGCCAACCGGGGGAGGACACTGAAGCTTTCTTT

clone_size: -
v_call: TRBV10-3
d_call: TRBD2
j_call: TRBJ2-6
cdr3_aa: CAITAGADPGANVLTF
cdr3_nt: TGTGCCATCACGGCGGGAGCGGACCCCGGGGCCAACGTCCTGACTTTC

clone_size: -
v_call: TRBV19
d_call: -
j_call: TRBJ1-4
cdr3_aa: CASKWEGNPTTNEKLFF
cdr3_nt: TGTGCCAGCAAGTGGGAGGGGAACCCCACAACTAATGAAAAACTGTTTTTT

clone_size: -
v_call: TRBV5-4
d_call: -
j_call: TRBJ2-5
cdr3_aa: CASSPAGEQETQYF
cdr3_nt: TGTGCCAGCAGCCCCGCAGGGGAACAAGAGACCCAGTACTTC

clone_size: -
v_call: TRBV24-1
d_call: TRBD1
j_call: TRBJ1-3
cdr3_aa: CAKTGTGNTIYF
cdr3_nt: TGTGCCAAGACAGGGACAGGAAACACCATATATTTT

clone_size: -
v_call: TRBV28
d_call: -
j_call: TRBJ1-3
cdr3_aa: CASSLTARNTIYF
cdr3_nt: TGTGCCAGCAGTCTGACAGCGAGAAACACCATATATTTT

clone_size: -
v_call: TRBV10-1
d_call: TRBD2
j_call: TRBJ2-3
cdr3_aa: CASSDQREGTDTQYF
cdr3_nt: TGCGCCAGCAGTGACCAGCGGGAGGGTACAGATACGCAGTATTTT

clone_size: -
v_call: TRBV28
d_call: TRBD1
j_call: TRBJ1-2
cdr3_aa: CASSFWPPGQRVYGYTF
cdr3_nt: TGTGCCAGCAGTTTCTGGCCACCGGGACAGAGGGTATATGGCTACACCTTC

clone_size: -
v_call: TRBV7-9
d_call: TRBD1
j_call: TRBJ1-1
cdr3_aa: CASRGDRREAFF
cdr3_nt: TGTGCCAGCAGGGGGGACAGGCGTGAAGCTTTCTTT

clone_size: once
v_call: TRBV5-4
d_call: -
j_call: TRBJ2-7
cdr3_aa: CASSLGDSDYEQYF
cdr3_nt: TGTGCCAGCAGCCTGGGAGACAGTGACTACGAGCAGTACTTC

clone_size: -
v_call: TRBV5-1
d_call: -
j_call: TRBJ2-3
cdr3_aa: CASSLGESGSNTQYF
cdr3_nt: TGCGCCAGCAGCTTGGGCGAATCCGGGTCGAATACGCAGTATTTT

clone_size: medium-sized
v_call: TRBV4-2
d_call: -
j_call: TRBJ1-5
cdr3_aa: CASSLTSDQPQHF
cdr3_nt: TGTGCCAGCAGCCTTACGAGCGATCAGCCCCAGCATTTT

clone_size: -
v_call: TRBV11-2
d_call: TRBD1
j_call: TRBJ1-6
cdr3_aa: CSSGWGTGIGNSPLHF
cdr3_nt: TGTTCGTCGGGGTGGGGGACAGGGATCGGAAATTCACCCCTCCACTTT

clone_size: -
v_call: TRBV4-3
d_call: TRBD1
j_call: TRBJ2-7
cdr3_aa: CASSRGQGTTYEQYF
cdr3_nt: TGCGCCAGCAGCCGGGGACAGGGGACCACCTACGAGCAGTACTTC

clone_size: -
v_call: TRBV7-6
d_call: -
j_call: TRBJ2-7
cdr3_aa: CASSLGRDYEQYF
cdr3_nt: TGTGCCAGCAGCTTAGGCAGGGATTACGAGCAGTACTTC

clone_size: -
v_call: TRBV4-2
d_call: TRBD2
j_call: TRBJ2-1
cdr3_aa: CASSQFPAAGGVNEQFF
cdr3_nt: TGTGCCAGCAGCCAATTTCCTGCTGCGGGAGGCGTCAATGAGCAGTTCTTC

clone_size: -
v_call: TRBV7-9
d_call: -
j_call: TRBJ1-5
cdr3_aa: CASSQTGPRQPQHF
cdr3_nt: TGTGCCAGCAGCCAAACAGGGCCTCGACAGCCCCAGCATTTT

clone_size: -
v_call: TRBV4-3
d_call: -
j_call: TRBJ2-2
cdr3_aa: CASSQRTANTGELFF
cdr3_nt: TGCGCCAGCAGCCAACGCACAGCGAACACCGGGGAGCTGTTTTTT